A single T cell receptor beta chain is shown here with its context. What it binds is not known. This CDR3 is built from 14 residues. V lost 5 bases and J 7 bases, leaving 14 bases between the germline ends. Germline V CDR1 and CDR2: LNHDA, SQIVND (reference sequence). Patients all relapsed after autologous stem cell transplantation, and there was variation in brentuximab vedotin exposure. The source of the sample is a study of PD-1 blockade in classical Hodgkin lymphoma. Points from the study as a whole: The authors excluded patients who started nivolumab under 1 year after ASCT. Relapsed/refractory patients reportedly had lower baseline diversity than newly diagnosed patients. CD4+ TCR diversity, unlike CD8+, climbed significantly by C4D1.

Only in-frame clones appear in the TCRdb table, and some are missing; sequencing was by immunoSEQ multiplex PCR. The data show some 25,000 clones, approximately 81% seen once. The sequence derives from a human donor with classical Hodgkin lymphoma. This chain uses TRBV19 with TRBJ1-4; D gene uncertain. Here the sequenced sample was peripheral blood mononuclear cells (PBMCs), taken before the second cycle of nivolumab. For the CDR3, the DNA is TGTGCCAGTAGTCCGATGGGAGAAGTTGAAAAACTGTTTTTT. As protein: CASSPMGEVEKLFF.